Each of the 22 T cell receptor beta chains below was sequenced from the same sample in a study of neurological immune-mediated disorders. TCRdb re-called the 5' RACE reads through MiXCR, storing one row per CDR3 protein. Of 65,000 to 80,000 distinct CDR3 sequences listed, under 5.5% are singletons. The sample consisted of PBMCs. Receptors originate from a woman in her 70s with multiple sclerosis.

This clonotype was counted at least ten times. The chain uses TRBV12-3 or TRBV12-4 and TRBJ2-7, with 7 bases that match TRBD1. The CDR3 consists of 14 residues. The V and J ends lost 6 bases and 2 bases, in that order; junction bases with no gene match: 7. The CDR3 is CASSQQGSAYEQYF. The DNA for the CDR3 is TGTGCCAGCAGCCAACAGGGGTCGGCCTACGAGCAGTACTTC.

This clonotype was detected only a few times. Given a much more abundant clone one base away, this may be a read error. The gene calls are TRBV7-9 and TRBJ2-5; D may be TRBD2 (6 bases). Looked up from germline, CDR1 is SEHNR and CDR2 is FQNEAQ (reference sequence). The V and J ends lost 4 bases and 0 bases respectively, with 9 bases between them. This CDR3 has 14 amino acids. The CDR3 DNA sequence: TGTGCCAGCAGCTACCGGGGGTACCAAGAGACCCAGTACTTC. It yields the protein CASSYRGYQETQYF.

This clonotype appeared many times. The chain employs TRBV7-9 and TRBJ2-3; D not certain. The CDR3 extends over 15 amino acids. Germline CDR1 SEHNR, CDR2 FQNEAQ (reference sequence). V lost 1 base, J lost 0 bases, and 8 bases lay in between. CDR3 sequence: CASSLESTSTDTQYF. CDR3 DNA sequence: TGTGCCAGCAGCTTAGAGTCCACTAGCACAGATACGCAGTATTTT. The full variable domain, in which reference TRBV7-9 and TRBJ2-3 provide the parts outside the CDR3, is DTGVSQNPRHKITKRGQNVTFRCDPISEHNRLYWYRQTLGQGPEFLTYFQNEAQLEKSRLLSDRFSAERPKGSFSTLEIQRTEQGDSAMYLCASSLESTSTDTQYFGPGTRLTVL.

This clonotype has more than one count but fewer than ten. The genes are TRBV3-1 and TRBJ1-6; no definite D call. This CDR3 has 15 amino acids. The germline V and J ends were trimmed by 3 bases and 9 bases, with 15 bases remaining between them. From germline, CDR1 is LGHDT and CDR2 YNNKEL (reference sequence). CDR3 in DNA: TGTGCCAGCAGCCACCTAGGGCAAGGAAGTTCACCCCTCCACTTT. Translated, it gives CASSHLGQGSSPLHF.

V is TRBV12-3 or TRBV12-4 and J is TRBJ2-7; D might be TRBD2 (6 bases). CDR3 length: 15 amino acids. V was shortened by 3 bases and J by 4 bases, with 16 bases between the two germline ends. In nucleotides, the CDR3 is TGTGCCAGCAGTTTCGAAGGAGGGCACTCTTACGAGCAGTACTTC. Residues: CASSFEGGHSYEQYF.

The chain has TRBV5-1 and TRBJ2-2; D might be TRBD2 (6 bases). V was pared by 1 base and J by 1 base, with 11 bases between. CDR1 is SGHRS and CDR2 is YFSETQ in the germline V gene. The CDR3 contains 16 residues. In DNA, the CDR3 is TGCGCCAGCAGCTTGCCGGGGGTAGTGAACACCGGGGAGCTGTTTTTT. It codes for CASSLPGVVNTGELFF. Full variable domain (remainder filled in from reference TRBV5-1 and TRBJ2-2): KAGVTQTPRYLIKTRGQQVTLSCSPISGHRSVSWYQQTPGQGLQFLFEYFSETQRNKGNFPGRFSGRQFSNSRSEMNVSTLELGDSALYLCASSLPGVVNTGELFFGEGSRLTVL.

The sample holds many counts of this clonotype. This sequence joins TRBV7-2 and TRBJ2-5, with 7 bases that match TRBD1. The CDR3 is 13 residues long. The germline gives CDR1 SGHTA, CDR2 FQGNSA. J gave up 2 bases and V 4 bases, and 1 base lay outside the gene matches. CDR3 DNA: TGTGCCAGCAGCTCGGGACAGCAAGAGACCCAGTACTTC. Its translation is CASSSGQQETQYF.

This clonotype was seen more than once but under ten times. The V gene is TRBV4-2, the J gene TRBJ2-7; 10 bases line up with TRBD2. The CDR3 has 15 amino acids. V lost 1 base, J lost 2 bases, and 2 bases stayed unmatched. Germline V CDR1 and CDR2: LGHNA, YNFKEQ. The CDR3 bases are TGTGCCAGCAGCCAAGCTAGCGGGGGACCCTACGAGCAGTACTTC. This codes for CASSQASGGPYEQYF.

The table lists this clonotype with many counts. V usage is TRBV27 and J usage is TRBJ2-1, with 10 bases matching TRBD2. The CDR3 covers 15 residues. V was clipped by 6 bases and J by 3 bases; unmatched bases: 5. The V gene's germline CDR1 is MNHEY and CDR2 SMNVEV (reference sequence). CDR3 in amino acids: CASRASGSNYNEQFF. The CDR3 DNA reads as TGTGCCAGCAGAGCTAGCGGGAGCAACTACAATGAGCAGTTCTTC.

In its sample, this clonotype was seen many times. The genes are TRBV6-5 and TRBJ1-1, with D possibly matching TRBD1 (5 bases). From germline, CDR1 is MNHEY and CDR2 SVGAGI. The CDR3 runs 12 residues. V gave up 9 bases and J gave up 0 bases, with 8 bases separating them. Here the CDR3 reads CASRDLNTEAFF. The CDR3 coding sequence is TGTGCCAGTCGGGACTTGAACACTGAAGCTTTCTTT.

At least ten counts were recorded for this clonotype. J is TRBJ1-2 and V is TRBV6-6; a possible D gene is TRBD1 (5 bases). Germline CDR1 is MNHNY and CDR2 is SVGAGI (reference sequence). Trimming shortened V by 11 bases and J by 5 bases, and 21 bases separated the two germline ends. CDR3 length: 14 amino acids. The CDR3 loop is CASQRRGTEYGYTF. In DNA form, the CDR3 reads TGTGCCTCACAACGGAGGGGCACCGAATATGGCTACACCTTC.

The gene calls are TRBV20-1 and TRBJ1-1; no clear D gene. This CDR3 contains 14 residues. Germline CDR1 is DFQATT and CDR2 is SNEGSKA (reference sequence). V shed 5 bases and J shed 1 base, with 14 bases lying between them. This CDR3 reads CSASLPRGNTEAFF. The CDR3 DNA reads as TGCAGTGCTTCCCTACCGCGGGGGAACACTGAAGCTTTCTTT.

CDR3 protein: CASSRRTGYNEQFF. In DNA, the CDR3 is TGTGCCAGCAGCCGCCGGACAGGGTACAATGAGCAGTTCTTC. This sequence joins TRBV5-6 and TRBJ2-1; TRBD1 aligns across 8 bases. Per germline, CDR1 SGHDT and CDR2 YYEEEE. With 4 bases clipped from V and 4 bases from J, the junction kept 4 bases outside the gene matches. CDR3 length: 14 amino acids.

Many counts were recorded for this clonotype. The CDR3 sequence: CASGPPGTPTNTGELFF. Written as DNA, the CDR3 is TGTGCCAGCGGGCCTCCCGGGACACCTACGAACACCGGGGAGCTGTTTTTT. The rearrangement links TRBV7-9 to TRBJ2-2; perhaps TRBD1 as D (6 bases). The CDR3 loop spans 17 amino acids. Germline V lookup: CDR1 SEHNR, CDR2 FQNEAQ (reference sequence). V was cut by 8 bases and J by 0 bases, with 19 bases left in between. The full variable domain, its missing parts supplied by reference TRBV7-9 and TRBJ2-2, is DTGVSQNPRHKITKRGQNVTFRCDPISEHNRLYWYRQTLGQGPEFLTYFQNEAQLEKSRLLSDRFSAERPKGSFSTLEIQRTEQGDSAMYLCASGPPGTPTNTGELFFGEGSRLTVL.

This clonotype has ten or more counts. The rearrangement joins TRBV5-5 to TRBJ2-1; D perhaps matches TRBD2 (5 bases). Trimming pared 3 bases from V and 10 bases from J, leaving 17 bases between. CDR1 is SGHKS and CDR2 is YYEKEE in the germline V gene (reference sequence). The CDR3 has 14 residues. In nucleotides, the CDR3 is TGTGCCAGCAGCTCTCCCAGGATTACGGGGGAGCAGTTCTTC. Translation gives CASSSPRITGEQFF.

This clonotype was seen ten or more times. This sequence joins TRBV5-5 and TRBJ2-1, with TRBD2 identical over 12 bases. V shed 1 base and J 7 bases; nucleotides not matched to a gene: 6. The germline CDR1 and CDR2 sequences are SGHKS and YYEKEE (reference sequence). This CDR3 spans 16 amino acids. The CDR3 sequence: CASSLSTSGRRNEQFF. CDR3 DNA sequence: TGTGCCAGCAGCTTGAGTACTAGCGGGAGGAGAAATGAGCAGTTCTTC.

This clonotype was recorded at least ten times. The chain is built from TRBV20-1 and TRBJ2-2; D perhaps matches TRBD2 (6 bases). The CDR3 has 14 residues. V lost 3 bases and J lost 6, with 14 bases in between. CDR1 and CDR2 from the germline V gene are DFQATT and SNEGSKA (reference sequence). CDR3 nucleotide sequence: TGCAGTGCTAGGCCGGGAGAAGGTTCCGGGGAGCTGTTTTTT. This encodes CSARPGEGSGELFF.

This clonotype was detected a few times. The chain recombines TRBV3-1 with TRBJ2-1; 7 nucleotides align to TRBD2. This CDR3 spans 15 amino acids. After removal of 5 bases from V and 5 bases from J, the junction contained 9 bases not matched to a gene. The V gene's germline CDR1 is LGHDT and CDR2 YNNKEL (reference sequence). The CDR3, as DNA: TGTGCCAGCAGCAATCTAGCGGCAAACAACAATGAGCAGTTCTTC. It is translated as CASSNLAANNNEQFF.

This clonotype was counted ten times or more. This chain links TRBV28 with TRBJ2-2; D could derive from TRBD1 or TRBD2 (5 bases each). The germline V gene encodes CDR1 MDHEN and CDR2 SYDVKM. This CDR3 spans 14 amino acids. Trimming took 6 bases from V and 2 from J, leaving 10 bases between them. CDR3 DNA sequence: TGTGCCAGCAGGGGGACGGCCAACACCGGGGAGCTGTTTTTT. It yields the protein CASRGTANTGELFF.

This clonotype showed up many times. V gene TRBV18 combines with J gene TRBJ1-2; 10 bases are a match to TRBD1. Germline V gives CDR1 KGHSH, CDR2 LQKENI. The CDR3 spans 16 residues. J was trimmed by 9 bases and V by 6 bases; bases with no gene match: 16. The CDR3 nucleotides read TGTGCCAGCTCCCAAGCAGCCGGGACAGGGGCGTTCCGCTACACCTTC. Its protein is CASSQAAGTGAFRYTF.

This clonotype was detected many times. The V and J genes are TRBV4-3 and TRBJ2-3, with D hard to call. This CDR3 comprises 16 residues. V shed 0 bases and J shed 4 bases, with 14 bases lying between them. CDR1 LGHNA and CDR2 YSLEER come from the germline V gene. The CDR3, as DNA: TGCGCCAGCAGCCAAGAGGCGGTTTCCACCCCAGATACGCAGTATTTT. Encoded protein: CASSQEAVSTPDTQYF.

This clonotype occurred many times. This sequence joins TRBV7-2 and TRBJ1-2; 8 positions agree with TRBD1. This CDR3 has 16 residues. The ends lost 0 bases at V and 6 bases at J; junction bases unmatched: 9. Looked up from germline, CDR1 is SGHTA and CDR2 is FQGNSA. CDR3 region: CASSLAVGQGADGYTF. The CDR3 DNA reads TGTGCCAGCAGCTTAGCGGTTGGGCAGGGGGCGGATGGCTACACCTTC.